This T cell receptor beta chain was captured by sequencing in a study of blood T cell repertoires in COVID-19. Only in-frame clones appear in the TCRdb table, and some are missing; sequencing was by immunoSEQ multiplex PCR. The repertoire has approximately 100,000 clones, 70% to 90% of them found once; the top ten carry approximately 3.1%. Trimming cost V 4 bases and J 3 bases; bases outside gene matches: 6. The CDR3 contains 15 residues. The V gene's germline CDR1 is SGHKS and CDR2 YYEKEE (reference sequence). This rearrangement joins TRBV5-5 to TRBJ2-3; 9 bases fit TRBD1. This clonotype was obtained from a man in his fifties in a cohort sampled during active COVID-19. The specimen sequenced was peripheral blood. CDR3 sequence (DNA): TGTGCCAGCAGCCTAGGACAGGGGAGGACAGATACGCAGTATTTT. Its translation is CASSLGQGRTDTQYF.